This T cell receptor (beta chain) came from a study of blood T cell repertoires in COVID-19. Sequencing used immunoSEQ multiplex PCR; TCRdb keeps in-frame clones, though not all of them. The repertoire includes about 200,000 clones, 80% of them detected once, and approximately 6.9% sits in the top ten. Trimming cost V 4 bases and J 0 bases, with 9 bases left between them. Germline V gene data show CDR1 as SNHLY and CDR2 as FYNNEI. This CDR3 has 14 residues. This chain links TRBV2 with TRBJ2-5; TRBD1 might be the D (6 bases). This receptor was obtained from a man aged 55 to 70 with acute or convalescent COVID-19. The sequenced material came from peripheral blood. In DNA, the CDR3 is TGTGCCAGCAGTGTTCGGGACAACCAAGAGACCCAGTACTTC. Amino acids: CASSVRDNQETQYF.